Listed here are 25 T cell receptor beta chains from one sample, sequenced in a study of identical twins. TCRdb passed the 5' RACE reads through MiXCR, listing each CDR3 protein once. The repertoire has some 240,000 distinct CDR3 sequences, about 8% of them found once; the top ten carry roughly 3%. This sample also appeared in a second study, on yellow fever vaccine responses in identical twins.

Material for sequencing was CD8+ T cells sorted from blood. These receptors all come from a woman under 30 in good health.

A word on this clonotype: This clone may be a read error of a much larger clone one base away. In DNA, the CDR3 is TGTGCCAGCAGCGCAGATGGCGGGAGCTCCTACGAGCAGTACTTC. Protein: CASSADGGSSYEQYF. This chain joins TRBV9 and TRBJ2-7; 7 bases are shared with TRBD2. From germline, CDR1 is SGDLS and CDR2 YYNGEE. The CDR3 length is 15 residues. J lost 0 bases, V lost 3 bases, and 6 bases had no gene match.

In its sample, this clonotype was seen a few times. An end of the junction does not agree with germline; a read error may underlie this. Here the CDR3 reads CASSSGTSRIF. The CDR3 DNA reads TGTGCCAGCAGCTCCGGGACTAGCAGAATTTTT. The rearrangement links TRBV5-6 to TRBJ2-3, with TRBD2 matching over 9 bases. The CDR3 contains 11 residues. Germline assignment: CDR1 SGHDT and CDR2 YYEEEE.

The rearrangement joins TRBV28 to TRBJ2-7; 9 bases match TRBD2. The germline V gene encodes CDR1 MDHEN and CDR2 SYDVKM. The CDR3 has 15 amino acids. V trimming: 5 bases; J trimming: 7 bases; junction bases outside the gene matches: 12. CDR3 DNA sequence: TGTGCCAGCAGTCCAATAGCGGGGGAGATGGGGGAGCAGTACTTC. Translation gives CASSPIAGEMGEQYF.

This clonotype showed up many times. The CDR3 is CASSDRITDTQYF. The CDR3 coding sequence is TGCGCCAGCAGCGATAGGATCACAGATACGCAGTATTTT. This rearrangement joins TRBV5-1 to TRBJ2-3; no clear D. Germline V CDR1 and CDR2: SGHRS, YFSETQ. This CDR3 contains 13 residues. V lost 4 bases and J 2 bases, leaving 8 bases between the germline ends. The whole variable domain, filled in from reference TRBV5-1 and TRBJ2-3, reads KAGVTQTPRYLIKTRGQQVTLSCSPISGHRSVSWYQQTPGQGLQFLFEYFSETQRNKGNFPGRFSGRQFSNSRSEMNVSTLELGDSALYLCASSDRITDTQYFGPGTRLTVL.

CDR3 sequence: CASSLDTGTSDEQYF. As DNA, the CDR3 is TGTGCCAGCTCACTAGATACCGGGACTAGCGACGAGCAGTACTTC. The chain carries TRBV18 and TRBJ2-7; 10 nucleotides agree with TRBD2. From germline, CDR1 is KGHSH and CDR2 LQKENI. V dropped 4 bases and J dropped 5; count of bases not matched to a gene: 8. CDR3 length equals 15 residues.

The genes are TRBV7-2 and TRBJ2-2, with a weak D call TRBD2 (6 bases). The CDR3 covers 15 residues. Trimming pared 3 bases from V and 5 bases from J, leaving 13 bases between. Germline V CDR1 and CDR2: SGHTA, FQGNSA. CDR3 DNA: TGTGCCAGCAGCTTCCCCGGGACTTCAACCGGGGAGCTGTTTTTT. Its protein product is CASSFPGTSTGELFF.

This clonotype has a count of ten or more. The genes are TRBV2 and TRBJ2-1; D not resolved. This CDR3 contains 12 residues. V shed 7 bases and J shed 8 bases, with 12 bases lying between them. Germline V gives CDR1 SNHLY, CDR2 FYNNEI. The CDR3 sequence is CASKDSLYEQFF. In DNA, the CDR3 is TGTGCCAGCAAAGATAGTCTGTATGAGCAGTTCTTC. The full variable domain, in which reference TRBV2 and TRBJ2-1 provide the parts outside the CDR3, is EPEVTQTPSHQVTQMGQEVILRCVPISNHLYFYWYRQILGQKVEFLVSFYNNEISEKSEIFDDQFSVERPDGSNFTLKIRSTKLEDSAMYFCASKDSLYEQFFGPGTRLTVL.

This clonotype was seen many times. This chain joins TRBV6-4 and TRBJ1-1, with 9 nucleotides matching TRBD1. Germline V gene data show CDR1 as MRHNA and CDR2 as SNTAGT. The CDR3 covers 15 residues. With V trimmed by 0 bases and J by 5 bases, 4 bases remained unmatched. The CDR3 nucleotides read TGTGCCAGCAGTGACTCAGAGGACAGGGGAACTGAAGCTTTCTTT. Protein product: CASSDSEDRGTEAFF.

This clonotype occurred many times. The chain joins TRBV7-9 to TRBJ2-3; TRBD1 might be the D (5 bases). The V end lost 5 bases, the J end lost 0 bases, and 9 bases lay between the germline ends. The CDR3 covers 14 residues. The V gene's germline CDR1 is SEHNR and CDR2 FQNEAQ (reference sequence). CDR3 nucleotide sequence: TGTGCCAGCAGCCCGCGACAGAGCACAGATACGCAGTATTTT. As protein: CASSPRQSTDTQYF.

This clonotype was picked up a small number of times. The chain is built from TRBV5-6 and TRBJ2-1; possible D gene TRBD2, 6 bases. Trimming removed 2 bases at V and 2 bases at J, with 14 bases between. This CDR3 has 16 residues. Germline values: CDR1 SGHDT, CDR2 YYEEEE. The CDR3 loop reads CASSLYFGEAYNEQFF. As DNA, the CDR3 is TGTGCCAGCAGCTTATATTTCGGGGAGGCCTACAATGAGCAGTTCTTC.

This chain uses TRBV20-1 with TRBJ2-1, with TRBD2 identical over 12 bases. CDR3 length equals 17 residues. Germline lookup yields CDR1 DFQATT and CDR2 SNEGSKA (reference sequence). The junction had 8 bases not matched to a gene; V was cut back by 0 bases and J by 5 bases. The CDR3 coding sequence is TGCAGTGCTAGAGAAAAGATCTGGACTAGCGGGAACAATGAGCAGTTCTTC. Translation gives CSAREKIWTSGNNEQFF.

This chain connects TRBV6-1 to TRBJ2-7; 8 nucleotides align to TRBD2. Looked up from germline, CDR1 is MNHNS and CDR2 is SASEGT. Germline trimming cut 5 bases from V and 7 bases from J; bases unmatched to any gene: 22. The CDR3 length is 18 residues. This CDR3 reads CASSPGVGLAGSGEEQYF. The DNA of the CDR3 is TGTGCCAGCAGTCCCGGGGTCGGGCTAGCGGGTTCGGGGGAGGAGCAGTACTTC.

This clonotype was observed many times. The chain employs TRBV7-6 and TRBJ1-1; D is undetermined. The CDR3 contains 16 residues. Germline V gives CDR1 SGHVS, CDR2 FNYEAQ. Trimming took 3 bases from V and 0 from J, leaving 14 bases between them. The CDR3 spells CASSLLRPPMNTEAFF. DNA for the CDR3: TGTGCCAGCAGCTTGCTCCGACCTCCTATGAACACTGAAGCTTTCTTT.

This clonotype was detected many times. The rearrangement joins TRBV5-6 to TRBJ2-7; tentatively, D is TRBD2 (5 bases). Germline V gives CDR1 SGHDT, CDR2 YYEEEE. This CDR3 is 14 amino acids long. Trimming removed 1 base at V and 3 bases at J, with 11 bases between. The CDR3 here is CASSLNPAGYEQYF. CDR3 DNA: TGTGCCAGCAGCTTGAATCCGGCGGGCTACGAGCAGTACTTC.

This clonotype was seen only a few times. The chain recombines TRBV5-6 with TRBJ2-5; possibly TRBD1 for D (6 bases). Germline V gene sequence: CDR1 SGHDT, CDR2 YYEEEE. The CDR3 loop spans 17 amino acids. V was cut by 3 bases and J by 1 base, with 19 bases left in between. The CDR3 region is CASSWGPVVGVQETQYF. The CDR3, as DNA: TGTGCCAGCAGCTGGGGGCCGGTCGTGGGGGTCCAAGAGACCCAGTACTTC. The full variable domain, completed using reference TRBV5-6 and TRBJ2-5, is DAGVTQSPTHLIKTRGQQVTLRCSPKSGHDTVSWYQQALGQGPQFIFQYYEEEERQRGNFPDRFSGHQFPNYSSELNVNALLLGDSALYLCASSWGPVVGVQETQYFGPGTRLLVL.

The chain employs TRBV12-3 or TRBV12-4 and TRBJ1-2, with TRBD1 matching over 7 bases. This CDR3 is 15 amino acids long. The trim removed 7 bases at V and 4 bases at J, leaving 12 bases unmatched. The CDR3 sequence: CASTIRQGAGYGYTF. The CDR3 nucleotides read TGTGCCAGCACCATCCGACAGGGAGCGGGCTATGGCTACACCTTC.

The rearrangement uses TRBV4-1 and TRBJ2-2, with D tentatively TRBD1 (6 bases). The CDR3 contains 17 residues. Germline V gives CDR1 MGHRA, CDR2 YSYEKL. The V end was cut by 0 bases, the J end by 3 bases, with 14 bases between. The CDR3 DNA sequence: TGCGCCAGCAGCCAAGATCTGGGCAGGGGATACACCGGGGAGCTGTTTTTT. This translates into CASSQDLGRGYTGELFF.

DNA for the CDR3: TGTGCCAGCAGTCTTTCTAGCGGCCGCTCCTACAATGAGCAGTTCTTC. The encoded protein is CASSLSSGRSYNEQFF. The chain links TRBV6-1 to TRBJ2-1; 7 bases fit TRBD2. Losses at the gene ends were 5 bases for V and 0 bases for J; bases not matched to a gene: 7. This CDR3 is 16 amino acids long. Germline CDR1 and CDR2: MNHNS and SASEGT.

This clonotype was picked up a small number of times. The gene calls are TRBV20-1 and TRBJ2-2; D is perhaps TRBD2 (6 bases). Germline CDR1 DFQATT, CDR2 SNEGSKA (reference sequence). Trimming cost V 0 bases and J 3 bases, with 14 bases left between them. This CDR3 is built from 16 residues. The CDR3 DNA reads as TGCAGTGCTAGAGACGGGACGGGGGAGCACACCGGGGAGCTGTTTTTT. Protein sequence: CSARDGTGEHTGELFF.

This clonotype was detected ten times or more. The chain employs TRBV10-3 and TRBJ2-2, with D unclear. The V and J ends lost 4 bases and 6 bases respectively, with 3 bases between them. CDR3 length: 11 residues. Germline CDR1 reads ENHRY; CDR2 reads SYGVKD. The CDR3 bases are TGTGCCATCAGTGTCCCCGGGGAGCTGTTTTTT. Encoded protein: CAISVPGELFF.

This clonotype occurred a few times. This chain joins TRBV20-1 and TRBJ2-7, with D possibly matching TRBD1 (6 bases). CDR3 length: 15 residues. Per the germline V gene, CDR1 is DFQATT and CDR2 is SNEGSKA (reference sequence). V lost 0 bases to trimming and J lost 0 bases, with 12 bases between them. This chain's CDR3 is CSARDQAGVSYEQYF. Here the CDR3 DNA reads TGCAGTGCTAGAGATCAGGCAGGGGTCTCCTACGAGCAGTACTTC.

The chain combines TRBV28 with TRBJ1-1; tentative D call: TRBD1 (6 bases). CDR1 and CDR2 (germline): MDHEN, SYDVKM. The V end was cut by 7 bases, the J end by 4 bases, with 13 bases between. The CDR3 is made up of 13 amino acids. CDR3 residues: CASNTGKFTEAFF. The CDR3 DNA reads TGTGCCAGCAACACAGGGAAGTTCACTGAAGCTTTCTTT.

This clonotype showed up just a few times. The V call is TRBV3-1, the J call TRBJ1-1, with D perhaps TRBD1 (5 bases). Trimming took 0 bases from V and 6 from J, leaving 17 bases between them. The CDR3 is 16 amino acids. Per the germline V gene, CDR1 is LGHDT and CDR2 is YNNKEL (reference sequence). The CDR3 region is CASSQEVGREVPEAFF. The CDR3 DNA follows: TGTGCCAGCAGCCAAGAAGTTGGCAGGGAGGTCCCTGAAGCTTTCTTT.

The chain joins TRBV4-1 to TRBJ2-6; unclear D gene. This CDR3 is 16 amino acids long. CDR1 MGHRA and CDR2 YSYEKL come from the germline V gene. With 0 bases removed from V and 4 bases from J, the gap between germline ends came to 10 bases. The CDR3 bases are TGCGCCAGCAGCCAAGATGCAGGCCTGGGGGCCAACGTCCTGACTTTC. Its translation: CASSQDAGLGANVLTF.

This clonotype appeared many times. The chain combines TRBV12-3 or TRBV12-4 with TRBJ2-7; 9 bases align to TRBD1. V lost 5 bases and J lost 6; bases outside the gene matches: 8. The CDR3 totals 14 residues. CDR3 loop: CASSPTGGPVEQYF. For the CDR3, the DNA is TGTGCCAGCAGTCCCACAGGGGGCCCTGTCGAGCAGTACTTC.